This T cell receptor beta chain was sequenced for a study of cytomegalovirus exposure and HLA in healthy donors. Study at large: Samples from HLA-typed donors yielded about 80 million unique TCRs in an early data release. Notes on the study in general: The likely origin of a cluster of highly shared sequence variants was a sequencing artifact. Accurate prediction of most subjects' HLA-A and HLA-B alleles from TCR beta sequences was reported. Both high specificity and high sensitivity reportedly marked the classifier's diagnosis of cytomegalovirus status.

The PCR ran on 60 Vbeta and 13 Jbeta primers. TCRdb's copy holds only in-frame clones and misses some; the assay was immunoSEQ multiplex PCR. The sample shows some 130,000 clones, 65% to 80% of them seen only once. This CDR3 region has 15 residues. Germline CDR1 reads SGHTA; CDR2 reads FQGTGA. Trimming stripped 4 bases from V and 6 bases from J, with 18 bases between. On this clone itself: The antigen is undetermined.

This chain links TRBV7-3 with TRBJ2-5; the D gene is possibly TRBD2 (7 bases). The receptor was isolated from a human donor in good health. Sequencing was carried out using PBMCs. CDR3 in amino acids: CASSWEGGAGKTQYF. Written as DNA, the CDR3 is TGTGCCAGCAGCTGGGAGGGGGGGGCTGGGAAGACCCAGTACTTC.